This T cell receptor beta chain was recovered during a study of blood T cells in healthy people across ages. A J-beta primer mix and a sample-barcoded 5' primer were used in a second PCR of roughly 6 to 12 cycles. All cDNA molecules were each tagged by a template-switch adaptor with 12 random nucleotides. TCRdb re-derived calls from the 5' RACE reads in MiXCR, one entry per CDR3 protein. The sample yields about 1,500,000 distinct CDR3 sequences, roughly 28% seen once. The specimen sequenced was blood. The TCR comes from a woman in her 30s in good health.

Written as DNA, the CDR3 is TGCAGTGCTAGAGATATGGGGGGAGTGTATACGCAGTATTTT. This gives the protein CSARDMGGVYTQYF. V and J are TRBV20-1 and TRBJ2-3, with D possibly matching TRBD2 (6 bases). V was shortened by 0 bases and J by 7 bases, with 14 bases between the two germline ends. The CDR3 is made up of 14 amino acids. Germline CDR1 DFQATT, CDR2 SNEGSKA (reference sequence).